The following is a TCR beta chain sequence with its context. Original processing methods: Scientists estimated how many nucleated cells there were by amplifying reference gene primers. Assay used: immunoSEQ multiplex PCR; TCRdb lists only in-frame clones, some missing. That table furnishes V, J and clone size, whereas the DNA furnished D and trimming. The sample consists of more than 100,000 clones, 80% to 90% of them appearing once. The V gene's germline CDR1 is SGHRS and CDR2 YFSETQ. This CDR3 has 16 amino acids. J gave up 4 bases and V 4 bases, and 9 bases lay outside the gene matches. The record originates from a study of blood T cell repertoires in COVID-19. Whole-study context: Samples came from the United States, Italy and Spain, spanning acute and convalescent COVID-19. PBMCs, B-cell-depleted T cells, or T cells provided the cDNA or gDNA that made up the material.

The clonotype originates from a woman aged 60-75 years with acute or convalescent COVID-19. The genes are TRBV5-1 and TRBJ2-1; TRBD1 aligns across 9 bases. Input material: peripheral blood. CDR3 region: CASSPGGTGLYNEQFF. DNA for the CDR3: TGCGCCAGCAGCCCGGGCGGGACAGGGCTTTACAATGAGCAGTTCTTC.